The present T cell receptor (beta chain) was sequenced within a study of tumor-infiltrating lymphocytes in primary liver carcinoma. This CDR3 comprises 15 residues. Germline V gene sequence: CDR1 LGHNA, CDR2 YNFKEQ. V was shortened by 4 bases and J by 0 bases, with 13 bases between the two germline ends. cDNA specific to TCR beta was made from 500 ng of total RNA, with a constant-region primer employed for priming. ARM-PCR was slightly modified, and three nested multiplex PCR rounds with it gave rise to the TCR beta libraries. Each of the first two PCR rounds ran roughly 10 cycles with TRBV1-TRBV30 forward and C-beta reverse primers. TCRdb called the multiplex PCR reads again in MiXCR, with one record for every CDR3 protein. The sample carries more than 150,000 distinct CDR3 sequences, about 60% recorded once. RNA was extracted from whole blood without cell sorting, alongside germline DNA. This clonotype was seen only a few times.

This TCR came from a man aged 40-50 years with primary liver carcinoma and hepatitis B virus infection. Sequenced: peripheral blood. V usage is TRBV4-2 and J usage is TRBJ2-7; a weak D match, TRBD2 (5 bases). The CDR3 nucleotides are TGTGCCAGCAGCCGCGGGCGCCAGAGCTCCTACGAGCAGTACTTC. Translated, it gives CASSRGRQSSYEQYF.